Reported below is one T cell receptor (beta chain). The authors' processing: Estimated nucleated cell counts came from reference gene primer amplification. Libraries were prepared by immunoSEQ multiplex PCR; TCRdb keeps only in-frame clonotypes and omits some of them. That table gives V, J and clone size, and the DNA gave D and trimming. This sample has some 230,000 clones, with approximately 80% found just once. These data originate in a study of blood T cell repertoires in COVID-19. J lost 0 bases, V lost 8 bases, and 19 bases had no gene match. This CDR3 contains 19 residues. In germline, CDR1 is SGHAT, CDR2 FQNNGV. Individuals drawn from around 25 US areas were about 18 to 95 years old.

Sequencing was performed on PBMCs or T cells enriched from blood (not recorded which). The origin of this receptor is a woman aged 40 to 49 with acute COVID-19. The chain joins TRBV11-2 to TRBJ1-1; 9 bases match TRBD1. The CDR3 DNA follows: TGTGCCAGCTTGGGGTTACGGGACAGGGCATCTCCCATGAACACTGAAGCTTTCTTT. This gives the protein CASLGLRDRASPMNTEAFF.